This T cell receptor (beta chain) was sequenced during a study of cytomegalovirus exposure and HLA in healthy donors. Of note for this clone: Its antigen remains unidentified.

It was with 60 Vbeta and 13 Jbeta primers that the PCR ran. TCRdb's table, derived via immunoSEQ multiplex PCR, lists solely in-frame clones and lacks some. The repertoire includes under 90,000 clones, 80% to 90% of them detected once, and about 2.3% sits in the top ten. Overall study findings and caveats: The dataset shows that most TCR sequences were rare, while some public TCRs occurred in many donors. The presence/absence work took it that sequencing depth was about the same across donors. More clonal expansion characterized HLA-associated TCR beta chains than equally common others in a later analysis. Likely technical artifact: a cluster of highly shared sequence variants.

This receptor was identified in a man aged 18 to 35 in good health and CMV-seronegative. The sequencing input was PBMCs.

Here the CDR3 DNA reads TGCGCCAGCAGCTTGGTACGCGGTCTTACAGATACGCAGTATTTT. Encoded protein: CASSLVRGLTDTQYF. The rearrangement uses TRBV5-1 and TRBJ2-3; D is uncertain. The ends were cut back, 0 bases at V and 3 bases at J, with 11 bases in the middle. CDR1 is SGHRS, CDR2 YFSETQ, per germline. The CDR3 is 15 amino acids.